The clone carrying this TCR beta chain was observed a handful of times. Its antigen is still unknown. The data were obtained in a study of cytomegalovirus exposure and HLA in healthy donors. Method: immunoSEQ multiplex PCR; TCRdb's copy keeps in-frame clones and lacks some. The sample yields 160,000 or so clones, around 82% seen once. V shed 1 base, J shed 5 bases, and the junction held 8 bases outside the gene matches. Looked up from germline, CDR1 is GTSNPN and CDR2 is SVGIG (reference sequence). The length of the CDR3 is 15 residues. General study results and limits: Usually a TCR sequence was rare, but some public TCRs were found in many donors. Some TCR beta chains (roughly 160 of them) were listed as cytomegalovirus-associated.

Donors came from a validation cohort of 90 to 150 subjects, distinct from the first 666-subject cohort. This TCR was sampled from a man younger than 40 in good health and CMV-seropositive. This chain links TRBV30 with TRBJ2-5, with TRBD1 identical over 9 bases. Sequences were obtained from PBMCs. Written as DNA, the CDR3 is TGTGCCTGGAGTGAGGGACAGGGAGGAGGGGAGACCCAGTACTTC. Translated, it gives CAWSEGQGGGETQYF.